This T cell receptor beta chain was sequenced in a study of shared clonotypes between healthy human individuals. The germline V gene has CDR1 KGHSH and CDR2 LQKENI. The CDR3 spans 13 residues. Between the trimmed V and J ends, which lost 0 bases and 5 bases, there was a span of 7 bases. TCRdb's table, derived via immunoSEQ multiplex PCR, lists solely in-frame clones and lacks some. Among approximately 470,000 clones listed, 81% were seen once. The gene calls are TRBV18 and TRBJ2-5, with unresolved D. Sequencing was done on a sample of PBMCs. This clonotype originated in a woman in her forties in good health. Some clones in this sample may be carry-over from other donors' samples. The CDR3 reads CASSPPSIETQYF. The CDR3, as DNA: TGTGCCAGCTCACCACCGTCGATTGAGACCCAGTACTTC. The full variable domain, rest sourced from reference TRBV18 and TRBJ2-5, is NAGVMQNPRHLVRRRGQEARLRCSPMKGHSHVYWYRQLPEEGLKFMVYLQKENIIDESGMPKERFSAEFPKEGPSILRIQQVVRGDSAAYFCASSPPSIETQYFGPGTRLLVL.